This TCR beta chain was profiled in a study of regulatory T cells in long-lasting Graves disease. The CDR3 length is 16 residues. The V gene's germline CDR1 is MGHDK and CDR2 SYGVNS. V shed 4 bases and J 9 bases; nucleotides not matched to a gene: 10. This clonotype appeared a single time. Building of the TCR beta libraries involved iRepertoire HTBI primers and Arm-PCR of CDR3 regions. TCRdb passed the multiplex PCR reads through MiXCR, listing each CDR3 protein once. The table lists about 220,000 distinct CDR3 sequences, about 16% of them singletons. Time point indicated: newly diagnosed GD, antithyroid drugs for less than 3 months. After RNA was extracted from PBMCs, the TCR library was made from it.

Sequenced material: peripheral blood mononuclear cells (PBMCs), taken at new diagnosis, from a patient treated with antithyroid drugs. The TCR comes from a female donor with Graves disease. This chain uses TRBV25-1 with TRBJ2-1; 12 bases are shared with TRBD2. Written as DNA, the CDR3 is TGTGCCAGCAGTGCCCTGACTAGCGGGAGAGTCGGTGAGCAGTTCTTC. Its translation is CASSALTSGRVGEQFF.